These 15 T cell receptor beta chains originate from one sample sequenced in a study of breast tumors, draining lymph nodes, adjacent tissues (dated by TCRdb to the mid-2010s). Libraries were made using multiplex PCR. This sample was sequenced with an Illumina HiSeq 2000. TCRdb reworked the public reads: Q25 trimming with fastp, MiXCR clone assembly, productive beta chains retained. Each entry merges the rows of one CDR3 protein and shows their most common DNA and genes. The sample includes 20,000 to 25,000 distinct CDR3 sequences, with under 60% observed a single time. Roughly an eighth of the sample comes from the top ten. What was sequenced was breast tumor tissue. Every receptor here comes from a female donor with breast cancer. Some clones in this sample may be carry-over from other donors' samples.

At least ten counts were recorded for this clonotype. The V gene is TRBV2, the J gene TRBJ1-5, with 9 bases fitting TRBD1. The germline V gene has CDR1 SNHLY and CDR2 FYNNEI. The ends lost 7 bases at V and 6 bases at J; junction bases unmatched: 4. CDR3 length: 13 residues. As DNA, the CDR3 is TGTGCCAGCACCGGGACAGGGCCTCAGCCCCAGCATTTT. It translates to CASTGTGPQPQHF.

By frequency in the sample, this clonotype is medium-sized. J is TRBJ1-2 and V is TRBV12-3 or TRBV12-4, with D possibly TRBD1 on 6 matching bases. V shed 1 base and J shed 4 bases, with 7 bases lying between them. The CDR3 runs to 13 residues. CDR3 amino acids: CASSLDRVYGYTF. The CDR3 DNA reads TGTGCCAGCAGTTTAGACAGGGTCTATGGCTACACCTTC.

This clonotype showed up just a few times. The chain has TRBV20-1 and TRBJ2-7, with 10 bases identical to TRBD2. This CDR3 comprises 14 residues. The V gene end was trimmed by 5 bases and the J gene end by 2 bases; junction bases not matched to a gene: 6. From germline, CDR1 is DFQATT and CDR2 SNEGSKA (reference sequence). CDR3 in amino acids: CSAGTSGETYEQYF. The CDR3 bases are TGCAGTGCTGGCACTAGCGGGGAAACCTACGAGCAGTACTTC.

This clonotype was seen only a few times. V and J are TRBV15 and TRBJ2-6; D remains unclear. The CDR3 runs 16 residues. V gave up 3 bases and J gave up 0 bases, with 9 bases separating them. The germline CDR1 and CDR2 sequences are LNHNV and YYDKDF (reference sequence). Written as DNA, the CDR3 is TGTGCCACCAGCAGGAGCCTGCGCTCTGGGGCCAACGTCCTGACTTTC. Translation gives CATSRSLRSGANVLTF. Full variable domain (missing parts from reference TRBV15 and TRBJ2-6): DAMVIQNPRYQVTQFGKPVTLSCSQTLNHNVMYWYQQKSSQAPKLLFHYYDKDFNNEADTPDNFQSRRPNTSFCFLDIRSPGLGDTAMYLCATSRSLRSGANVLTFGAGSRLTVL.

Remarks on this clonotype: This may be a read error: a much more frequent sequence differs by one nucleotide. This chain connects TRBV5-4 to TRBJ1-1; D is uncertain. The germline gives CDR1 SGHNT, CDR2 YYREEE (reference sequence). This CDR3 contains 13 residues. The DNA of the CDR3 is TGTGTCAGCAGCTTCCCAGGGAACACTGAAGCTTTCTTT. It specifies CVSSFPGNTEAFF.

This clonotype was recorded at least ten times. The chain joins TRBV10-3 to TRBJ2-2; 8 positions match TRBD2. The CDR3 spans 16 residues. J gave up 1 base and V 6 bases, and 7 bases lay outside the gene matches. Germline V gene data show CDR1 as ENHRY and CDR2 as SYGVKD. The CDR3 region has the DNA TGTGCCATCAGAAGAAAAGCGGGGGTGAACACCGGGGAGCTGTTTTTT. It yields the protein CAIRRKAGVNTGELFF.

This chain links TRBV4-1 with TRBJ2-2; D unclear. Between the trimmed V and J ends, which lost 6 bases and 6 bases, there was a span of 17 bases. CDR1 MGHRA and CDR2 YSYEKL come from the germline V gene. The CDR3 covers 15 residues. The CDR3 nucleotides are TGCGCCAGCAGGAATTCTGGAACAGACGCCGGGGAGCTGTTTTTT. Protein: CASRNSGTDAGELFF.

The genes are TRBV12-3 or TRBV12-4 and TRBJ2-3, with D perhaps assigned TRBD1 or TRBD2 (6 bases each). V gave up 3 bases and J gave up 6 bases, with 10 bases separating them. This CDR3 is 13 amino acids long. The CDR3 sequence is CASSLGGADTQYF. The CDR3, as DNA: TGTGCCAGCAGTTTGGGGGGCGCCGATACGCAGTATTTT.

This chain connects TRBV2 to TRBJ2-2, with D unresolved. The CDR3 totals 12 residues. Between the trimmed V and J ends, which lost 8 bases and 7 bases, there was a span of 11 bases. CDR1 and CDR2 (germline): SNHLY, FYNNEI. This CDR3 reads CASRFALGELFF. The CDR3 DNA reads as TGTGCCAGCCGATTCGCTCTCGGGGAGCTGTTTTTT.

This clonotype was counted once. CDR3 in amino acids: CATKDGRTGGTGELFF. CDR3 coding DNA: TGTGCCACCAAGGATGGTAGGACAGGGGGCACCGGGGAGCTGTTTTTT. This chain uses TRBV24-1 with TRBJ2-2, with 10 bases matching TRBD1. V lost 8 bases to trimming and J lost 4 bases; unmatched junction nucleotides: 9. This CDR3 is built from 16 residues. Germline V CDR1 and CDR2: KGHDR, SFDVKD.

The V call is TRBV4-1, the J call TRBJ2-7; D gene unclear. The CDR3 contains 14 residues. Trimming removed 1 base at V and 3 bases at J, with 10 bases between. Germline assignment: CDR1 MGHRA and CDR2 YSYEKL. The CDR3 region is CASSQGYRSYEQYF. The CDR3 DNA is TGCGCCAGCAGCCAAGGTTACAGAAGCTACGAGCAGTACTTC.

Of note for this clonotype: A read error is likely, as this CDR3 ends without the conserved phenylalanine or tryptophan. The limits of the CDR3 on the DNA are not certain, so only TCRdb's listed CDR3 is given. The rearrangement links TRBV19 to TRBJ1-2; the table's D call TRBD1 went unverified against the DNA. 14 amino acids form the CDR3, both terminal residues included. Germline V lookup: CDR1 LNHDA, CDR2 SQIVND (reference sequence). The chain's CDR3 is CASSGQGNLYGYAL.

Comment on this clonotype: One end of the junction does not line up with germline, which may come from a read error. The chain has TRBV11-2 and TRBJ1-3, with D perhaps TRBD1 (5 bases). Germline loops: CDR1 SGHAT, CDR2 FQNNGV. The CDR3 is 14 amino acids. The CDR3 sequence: CASSLAGSGNTIYF. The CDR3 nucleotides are TGTGCCAGTAGCTTAGCAGGGAGCGGAAACACCATATATTTT.

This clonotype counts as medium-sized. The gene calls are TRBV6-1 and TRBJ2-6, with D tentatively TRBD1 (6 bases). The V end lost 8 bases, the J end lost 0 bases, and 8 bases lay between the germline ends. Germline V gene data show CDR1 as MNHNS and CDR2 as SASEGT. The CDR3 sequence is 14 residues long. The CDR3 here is CASQGGSGANVLTF. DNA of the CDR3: TGTGCCAGCCAAGGGGGCTCTGGGGCCAACGTCCTGACTTTC.

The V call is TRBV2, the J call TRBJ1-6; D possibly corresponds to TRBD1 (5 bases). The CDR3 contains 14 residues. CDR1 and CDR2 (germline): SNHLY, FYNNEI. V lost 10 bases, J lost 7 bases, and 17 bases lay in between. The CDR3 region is CAKQGSKGNSPLHF. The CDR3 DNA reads TGTGCCAAGCAGGGTAGCAAAGGGAATTCACCCCTCCACTTT.